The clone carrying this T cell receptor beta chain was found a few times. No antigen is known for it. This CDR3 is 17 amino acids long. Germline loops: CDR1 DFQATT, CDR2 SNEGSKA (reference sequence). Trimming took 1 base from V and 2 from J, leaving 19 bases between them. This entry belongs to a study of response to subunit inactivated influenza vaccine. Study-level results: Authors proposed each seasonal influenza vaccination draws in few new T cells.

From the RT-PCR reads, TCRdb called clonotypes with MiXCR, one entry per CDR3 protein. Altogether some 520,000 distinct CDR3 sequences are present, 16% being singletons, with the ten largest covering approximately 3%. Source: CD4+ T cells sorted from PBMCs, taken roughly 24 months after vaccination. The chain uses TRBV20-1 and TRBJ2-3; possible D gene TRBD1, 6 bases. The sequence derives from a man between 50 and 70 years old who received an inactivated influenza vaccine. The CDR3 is CSARGVYQGLATDTQYF. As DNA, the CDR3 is TGCAGTGCTAGAGGGGTCTATCAGGGGCTCGCCACAGATACGCAGTATTTT.